The entry below describes one T cell receptor (beta chain). 13 Jbeta primers and 60 Vbeta primers were used for the PCR. Only in-frame clones appear in the TCRdb table, and some are missing; sequencing was by immunoSEQ multiplex PCR. The sample has 200,000 to 250,000 clones, approximately 80% seen once. The entry originates in a study of cytomegalovirus exposure and HLA in healthy donors. CDR3 size: 13 residues. Looked up from germline, CDR1 is MNHNY and CDR2 is SVGAGI (reference sequence). Trimming cost V 1 base and J 4 bases, with 5 bases left between them. The chain is built from TRBV6-6 and TRBJ1-5; no reliable D call. The sequence was obtained from a boy younger than 10 in good health and CMV-seronegative. The specimen sequenced was PBMCs. CDR3 residues: CASSYLQNQPQHF. The CDR3 coding sequence is TGTGCCAGCAGTTACTTACAGAATCAGCCCCAGCATTTT.